This TCR beta chain came from a study of cytomegalovirus exposure and HLA in healthy donors. General study findings and limits: Highly shared sequence variants in one cluster were likely a sequencing artifact. Trimming of TCR beta V- and J-genes showed a link, identified in a later analysis, to a missense DCLRE1C variant. Across all donors, roughly uniform sequencing depth was an assumption of the presence/absence analyses.

The study ran its PCR with 60 Vbeta and 13 Jbeta primers. The data were produced by immunoSEQ multiplex PCR, yet TCRdb's version contains in-frame clones alone and is incomplete. The table shows approximately 93,000 clones, with roughly three quarters occurring only once. This clone was recorded a few times. Its antigen is as yet unknown. The CDR3 spans 14 residues. V was clipped by 0 bases and J by 7 bases, with 11 bases between them. From germline, CDR1 is SGHKS and CDR2 YYEKEE (reference sequence). Sequenced: PBMCs. The sequence derives from a male donor in good health and CMV-seropositive. The J gene is TRBJ1-5, the V gene TRBV5-5; TRBD1 is a possible D gene (5 bases). This CDR3 is CASSLGGDWQPQHF. The CDR3 DNA reads as TGTGCCAGCAGCTTGGGCGGGGACTGGCAGCCCCAGCATTTT.